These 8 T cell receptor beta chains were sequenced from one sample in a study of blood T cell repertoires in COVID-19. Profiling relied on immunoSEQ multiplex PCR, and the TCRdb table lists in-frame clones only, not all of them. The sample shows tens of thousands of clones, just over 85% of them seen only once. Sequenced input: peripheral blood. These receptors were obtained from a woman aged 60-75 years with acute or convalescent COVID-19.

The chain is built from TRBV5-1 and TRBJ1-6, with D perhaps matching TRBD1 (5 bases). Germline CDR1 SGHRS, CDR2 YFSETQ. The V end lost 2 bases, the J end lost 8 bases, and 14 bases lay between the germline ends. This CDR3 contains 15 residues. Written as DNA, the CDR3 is TGCGCCAGCAGCTTTCAGGGCACGGTAGATTCACCCCTCCACTTT. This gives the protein CASSFQGTVDSPLHF.

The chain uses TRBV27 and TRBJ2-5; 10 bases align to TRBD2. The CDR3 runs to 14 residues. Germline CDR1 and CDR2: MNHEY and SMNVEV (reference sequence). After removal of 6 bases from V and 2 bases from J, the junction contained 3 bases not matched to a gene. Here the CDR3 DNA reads TGTGCCAGCAGGCCGACTAGCGGGCAAGAGACCCAGTACTTC. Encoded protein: CASRPTSGQETQYF.

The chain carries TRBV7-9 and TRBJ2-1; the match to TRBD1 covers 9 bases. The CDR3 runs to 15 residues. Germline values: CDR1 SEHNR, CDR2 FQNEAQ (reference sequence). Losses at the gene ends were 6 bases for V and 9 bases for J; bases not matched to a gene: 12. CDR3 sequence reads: CASRSEGQGRGEQFF. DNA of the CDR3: TGTGCCAGCAGATCCGAAGGACAGGGGCGGGGTGAGCAGTTCTTC.

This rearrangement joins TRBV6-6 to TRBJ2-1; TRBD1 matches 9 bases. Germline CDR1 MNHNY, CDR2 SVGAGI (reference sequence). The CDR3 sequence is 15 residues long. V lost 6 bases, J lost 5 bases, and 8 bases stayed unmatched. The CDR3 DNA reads TGTGCCAGCAGGCCGGGACAGGGAGCCCACAATGAGCAGTTCTTC. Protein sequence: CASRPGQGAHNEQFF.

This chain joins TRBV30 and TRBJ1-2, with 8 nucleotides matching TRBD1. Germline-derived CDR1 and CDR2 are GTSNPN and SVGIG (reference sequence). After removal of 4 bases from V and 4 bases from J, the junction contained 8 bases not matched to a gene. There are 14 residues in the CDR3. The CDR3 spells CAWTRTGSGYGYTF. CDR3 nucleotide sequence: TGTGCCTGGACAAGGACAGGGTCGGGCTATGGCTACACCTTC.

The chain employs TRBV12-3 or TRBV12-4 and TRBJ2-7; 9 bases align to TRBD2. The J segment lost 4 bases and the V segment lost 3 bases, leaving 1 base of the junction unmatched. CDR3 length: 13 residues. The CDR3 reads CASSFAGGYEQYF. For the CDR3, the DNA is TGTGCCAGCAGTTTTGCGGGGGGGTACGAGCAGTACTTC.

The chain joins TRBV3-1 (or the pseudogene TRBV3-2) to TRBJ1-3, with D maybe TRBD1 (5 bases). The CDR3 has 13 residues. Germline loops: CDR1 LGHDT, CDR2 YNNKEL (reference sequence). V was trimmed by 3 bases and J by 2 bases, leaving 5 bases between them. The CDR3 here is CASSHRAGNTIYF. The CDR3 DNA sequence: TGTGCCAGCAGCCACAGGGCTGGAAACACCATATATTTT.

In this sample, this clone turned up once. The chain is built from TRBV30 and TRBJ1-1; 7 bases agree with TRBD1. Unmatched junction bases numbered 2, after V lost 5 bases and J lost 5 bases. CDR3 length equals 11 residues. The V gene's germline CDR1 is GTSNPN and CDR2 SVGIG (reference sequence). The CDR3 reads CAWDRATEAFF. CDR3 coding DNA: TGTGCCTGGGACAGGGCAACTGAAGCTTTCTTT. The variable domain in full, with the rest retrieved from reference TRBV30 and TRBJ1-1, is SQTIHQWPATLVQPVGSPLSLECTVEGTSNPNLYWYRQAAGRGLQLLFYSVGIGQISSEVPQNLSASRPQDRQFILSSKKLLLSDSGFYLCAWDRATEAFFGQGTRLTVV.